Reported below is one TCR beta chain. Its target is not known. The entry originates in a study of spatial heterogeneity in lung cancer. Study-wide background: In the raw reads, each unique TCR and UMI combination was present more than ten times on average. Findings and caveats of the study: More often at tumor resection than at routine follow-up, ubiquitous expanded tumor TCRs were detected in the blood.

Time point noted: sample taken at primary tumor resection. The input material, whole RNA from tumor, nontumor lung or frozen PBMC, was sequenced unsorted. Samples came from 65 to 75 TRACERx patients with untreated early-stage lung cancer. TCRdb recomputed calls from the 5' RACE reads with MiXCR, one row per CDR3 protein. The top ten clones hold roughly 4.5% of a sample with more than 65,000 distinct CDR3 sequences, 10% to 15% of them seen once. The ends lost 3 bases at V and 3 bases at J; junction bases unmatched: 10. The germline V gene encodes CDR1 MNHNS and CDR2 SASEGT. The CDR3 spans 17 residues. The receptor was derived from a male donor with early-stage non-small cell lung cancer. The chain carries TRBV6-1 and TRBJ2-5, with 10 bases that match TRBD1. The sequences come from PBMCs, collected at surgery. The CDR3 coding sequence is TGTGCCAGCAGTGAGTCAACCGGGACAGGGGTAAAAGAGACCCAGTACTTC. Protein: CASSESTGTGVKETQYF.